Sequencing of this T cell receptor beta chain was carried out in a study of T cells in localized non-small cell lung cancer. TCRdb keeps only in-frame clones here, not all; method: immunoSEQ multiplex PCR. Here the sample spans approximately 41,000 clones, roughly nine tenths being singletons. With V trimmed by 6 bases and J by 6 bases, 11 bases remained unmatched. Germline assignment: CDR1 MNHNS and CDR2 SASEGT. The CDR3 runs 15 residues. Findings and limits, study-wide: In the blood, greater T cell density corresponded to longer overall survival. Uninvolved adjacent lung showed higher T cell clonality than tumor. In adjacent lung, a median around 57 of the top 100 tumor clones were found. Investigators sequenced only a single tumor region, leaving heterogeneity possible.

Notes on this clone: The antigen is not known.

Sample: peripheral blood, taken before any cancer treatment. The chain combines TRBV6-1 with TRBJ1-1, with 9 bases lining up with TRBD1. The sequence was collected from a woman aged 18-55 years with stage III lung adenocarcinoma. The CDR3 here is CASRAPTGGSSEAFF. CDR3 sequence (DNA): TGTGCCAGCAGAGCACCGACAGGGGGGAGTTCTGAAGCTTTCTTT.